This TCR beta chain was identified in a study of T cells after yellow fever vaccination. The V gene's germline CDR1 is SGHNT and CDR2 YYREEE (reference sequence). This CDR3 is built from 17 residues. Deletions cut 0 bases from V and 4 bases from J, with 14 bases between. This clonotype appeared a few times. Its antigen remains unknown. TCRdb passed the 5' RACE reads through MiXCR, listing each CDR3 protein once. The table has under 150,000 distinct CDR3 sequences, over 7% seen once. Findings and caveats of the study: Clonotypes found in both CD4 and CD8 compartments made up a small share.

The sample in question was CD4+ T cells sorted from PBMCs, obtained 5 days after the yellow fever booster vaccination. This clonotype originated in a man aged 25-45 years who received the YFV17D yellow fever vaccine. The chain joins TRBV5-4 to TRBJ2-6; tentative D call: TRBD1 (5 bases). The DNA of the CDR3 is TGTGCCAGCAGCTTGGCTCAGTCAGGGTTCGGGGCCAACGTCCTGACTTTC. Translation gives CASSLAQSGFGANVLTF.